Here is one TCR beta chain with its context. The data were produced by immunoSEQ multiplex PCR, yet TCRdb's version contains in-frame clones alone and is incomplete. This table holds 100,000 to 150,000 clones, roughly 80% found once. These data belong to a study of blood T cell repertoires in COVID-19. The sample comprised peripheral blood. The receptor was isolated from a man over 45 with acute or convalescent COVID-19.

The CDR3 region has the DNA TGTGCCACCAGCAGAGGGCTCAGGGTCTATAATTCACCCCTCCACTTT. This sequence encodes CATSRGLRVYNSPLHF. This chain links TRBV15 with TRBJ1-6; maybe TRBD1 (5 bases). The CDR3 is made up of 16 amino acids. The germline CDR1 and CDR2 sequences are LNHNV and YYDKDF (reference sequence). V was clipped by 1 base and J by 3 bases, with 10 bases between them.